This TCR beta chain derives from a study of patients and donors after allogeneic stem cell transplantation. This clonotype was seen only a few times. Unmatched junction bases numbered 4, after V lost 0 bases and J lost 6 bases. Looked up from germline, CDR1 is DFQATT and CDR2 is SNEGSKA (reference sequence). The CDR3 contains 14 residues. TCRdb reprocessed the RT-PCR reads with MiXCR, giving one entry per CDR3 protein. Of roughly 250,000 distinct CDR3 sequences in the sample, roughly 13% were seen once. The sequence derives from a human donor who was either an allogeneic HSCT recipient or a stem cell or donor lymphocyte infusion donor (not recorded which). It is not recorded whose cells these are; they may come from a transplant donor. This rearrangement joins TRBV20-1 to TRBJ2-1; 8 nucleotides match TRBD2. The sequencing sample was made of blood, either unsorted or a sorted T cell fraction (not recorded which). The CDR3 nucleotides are TGCAGTGCTAGAGATGGGCGGGGGGTCAATGAGCAGTTCTTC. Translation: CSARDGRGVNEQFF.